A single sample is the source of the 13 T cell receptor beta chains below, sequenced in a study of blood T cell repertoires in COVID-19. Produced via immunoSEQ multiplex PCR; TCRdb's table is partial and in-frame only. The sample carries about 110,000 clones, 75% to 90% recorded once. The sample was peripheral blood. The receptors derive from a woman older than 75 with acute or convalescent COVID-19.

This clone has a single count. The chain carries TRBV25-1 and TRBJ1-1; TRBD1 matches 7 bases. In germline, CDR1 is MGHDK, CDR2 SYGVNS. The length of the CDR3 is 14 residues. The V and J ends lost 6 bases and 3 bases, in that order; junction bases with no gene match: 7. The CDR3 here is CASRETGSDTEAFF. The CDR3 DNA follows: TGTGCCAGCAGAGAGACAGGGAGCGACACTGAAGCTTTCTTT.

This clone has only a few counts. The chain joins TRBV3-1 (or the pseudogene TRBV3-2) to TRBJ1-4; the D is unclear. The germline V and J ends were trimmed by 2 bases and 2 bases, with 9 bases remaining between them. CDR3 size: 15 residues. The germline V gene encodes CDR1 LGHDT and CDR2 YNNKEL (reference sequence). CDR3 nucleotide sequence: TGTGCCAGCAGCCAACGAGGTCCCACTAATGAAAAACTGTTTTTT. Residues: CASSQRGPTNEKLFF.

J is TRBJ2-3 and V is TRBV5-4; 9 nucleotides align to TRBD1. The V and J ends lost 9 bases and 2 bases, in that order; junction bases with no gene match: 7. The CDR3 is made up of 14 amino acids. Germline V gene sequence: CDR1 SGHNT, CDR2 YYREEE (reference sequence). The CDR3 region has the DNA TGTGCCACTACGACAGGGGGACTCACAGATACGCAGTATTTT. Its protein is CATTTGGLTDTQYF.

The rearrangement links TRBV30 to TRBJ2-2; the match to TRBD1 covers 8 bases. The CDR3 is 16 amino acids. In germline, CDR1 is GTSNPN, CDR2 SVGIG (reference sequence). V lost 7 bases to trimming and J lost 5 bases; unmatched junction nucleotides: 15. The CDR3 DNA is TGTGCCTCCCAAAAAAAAGACAGGGGATGGACCGGGGAGCTGTTTTTT. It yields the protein CASQKKDRGWTGELFF. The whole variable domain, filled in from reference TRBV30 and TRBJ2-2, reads SQTIHQWPATLVQPVGSPLSLECTVEGTSNPNLYWYRQAAGRGLQLLFYSVGIGQISSEVPQNLSASRPQDRQFILSSKKLLLSDSGFYLCASQKKDRGWTGELFFGEGSRLTVL.

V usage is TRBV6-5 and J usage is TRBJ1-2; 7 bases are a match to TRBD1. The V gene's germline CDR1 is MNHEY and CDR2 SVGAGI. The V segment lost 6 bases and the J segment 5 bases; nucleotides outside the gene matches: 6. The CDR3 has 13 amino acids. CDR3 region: CASRRDSEYGYTF. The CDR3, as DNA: TGTGCCAGCAGGAGGGACAGTGAATATGGCTACACCTTC.

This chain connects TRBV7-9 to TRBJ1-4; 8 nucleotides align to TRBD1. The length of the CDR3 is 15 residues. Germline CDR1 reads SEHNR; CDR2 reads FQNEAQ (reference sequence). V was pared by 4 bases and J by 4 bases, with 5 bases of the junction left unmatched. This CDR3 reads CASSSRTGLNEKLFF. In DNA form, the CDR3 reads TGTGCCAGCAGCTCTCGGACAGGGCTTAATGAAAAACTGTTTTTT.

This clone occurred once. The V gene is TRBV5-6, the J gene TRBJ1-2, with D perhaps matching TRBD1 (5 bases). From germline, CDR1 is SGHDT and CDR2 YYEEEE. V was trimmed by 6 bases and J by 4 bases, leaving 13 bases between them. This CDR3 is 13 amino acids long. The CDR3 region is CASKRGSGYGYTF. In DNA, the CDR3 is TGTGCCAGCAAGCGGGGGTCGGGCTATGGCTACACCTTC.

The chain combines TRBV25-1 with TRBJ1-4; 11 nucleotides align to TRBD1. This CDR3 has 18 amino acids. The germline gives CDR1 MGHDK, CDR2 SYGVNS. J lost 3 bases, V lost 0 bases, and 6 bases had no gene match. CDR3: CASSEYPGQGGSNEKLFF. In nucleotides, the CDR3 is TGTGCCAGCAGTGAATATCCGGGACAGGGGGGATCTAATGAAAAACTGTTTTTT.

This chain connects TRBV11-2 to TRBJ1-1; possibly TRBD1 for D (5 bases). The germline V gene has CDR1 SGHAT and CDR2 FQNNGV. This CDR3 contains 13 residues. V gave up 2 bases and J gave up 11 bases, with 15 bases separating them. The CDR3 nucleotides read TGTGCCAGCAGCTTATTGGAAAGGGGTGACGCTTTCTTT. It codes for CASSLLERGDAFF.

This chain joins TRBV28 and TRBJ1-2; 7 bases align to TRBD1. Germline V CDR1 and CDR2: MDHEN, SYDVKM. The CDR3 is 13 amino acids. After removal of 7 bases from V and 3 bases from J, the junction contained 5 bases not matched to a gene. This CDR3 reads CASTLDRDYGYTF. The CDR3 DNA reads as TGTGCCAGCACCCTAGACAGGGACTATGGCTACACCTTC.

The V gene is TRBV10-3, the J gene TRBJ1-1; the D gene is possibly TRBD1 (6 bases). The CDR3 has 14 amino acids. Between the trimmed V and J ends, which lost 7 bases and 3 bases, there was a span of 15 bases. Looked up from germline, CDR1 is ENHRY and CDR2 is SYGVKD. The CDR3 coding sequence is TGTGCCATCAAGGAAACAGGGAGTGACACTGAAGCTTTCTTT. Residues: CAIKETGSDTEAFF.

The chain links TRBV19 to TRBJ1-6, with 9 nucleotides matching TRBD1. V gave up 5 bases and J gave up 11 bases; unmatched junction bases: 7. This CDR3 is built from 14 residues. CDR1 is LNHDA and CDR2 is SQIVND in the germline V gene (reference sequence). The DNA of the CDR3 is TGTGCCAGTAGTGACGGGACAGGGAGGCCACCCCTCCACTTT. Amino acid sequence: CASSDGTGRPPLHF.

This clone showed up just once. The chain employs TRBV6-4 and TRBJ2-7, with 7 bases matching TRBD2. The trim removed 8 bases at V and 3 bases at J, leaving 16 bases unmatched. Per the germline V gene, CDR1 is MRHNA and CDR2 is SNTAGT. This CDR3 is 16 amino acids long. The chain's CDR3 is CASGGNKLASYYEQYF. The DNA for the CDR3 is TGTGCCAGCGGGGGGAACAAACTAGCGTCCTACTACGAGCAGTACTTC.